A selection of T cell receptor beta chains follows, all from one sample in a study of shared clonotypes between healthy human individuals. Sequencing was performed with immunoSEQ multiplex PCR; in TCRdb, only in-frame clones are kept and a portion is missing. The table records around 1.9 million clones, about 93% of them present only once. Sequenced: naive CD8+ T cells from PBMCs. These receptors originate from a man aged 18 to 35 in good health. Some clones in this sample may be carry-over from other donors' samples. Both conserved end residues are part of each CDR3. A D gene is named only where the DNA matches it firmly. Some rows mark clone size as missing; the rest say once, few, many or name a class of expanded clone.

D	size	V	J	CDR3	DNA
NA	NA	TRBV30	TRBJ2-7	CAWSDDRLSLIYEQYF	TGTGCCTGGAGCGACGACAGGCTCTCCCTTATCTACGAGCAGTACTTC
NA	NA	TRBV4-1	TRBJ1-1	CASSQEFGGGTEAFF	TGCGCCAGCAGCCAAGAATTCGGCGGGGGCACTGAAGCTTTCTTT
NA	NA	TRBV9	TRBJ1-1	CASSVAGGGHTEAFF	TGTGCCAGCAGCGTAGCGGGAGGGGGGCACACTGAAGCTTTCTTT
TRBD2	NA	TRBV4-3	TRBJ2-1	CASKGLGNPEQFF	TGCGCCAGCAAAGGACTAGGTAATCCTGAGCAGTTCTTC
TRBD1	NA	TRBV10-3	TRBJ1-4	CAISQGAGVNEKLFF	TGTGCCATCAGTCAGGGGGCAGGTGTTAATGAAAAACTGTTTTTT
TRBD1	NA	TRBV2	TRBJ2-7	CASSETGTGPMGEQYF	TGTGCCAGCAGTGAAACCGGGACAGGGCCAATGGGGGAGCAGTACTTC
NA	NA	TRBV15	TRBJ2-3	CATSREGAGTSTDTQYF	TGTGCCACCAGCAGAGAGGGGGCTGGGACTAGCACAGATACGCAGTATTTT
NA	NA	TRBV28	TRBJ1-1	CASSDYGEAYTEAFF	TGTGCCAGCAGTGACTATGGGGAAGCGTACACTGAAGCTTTCTTT
TRBD2	NA	TRBV19	TRBJ2-1	CASSSSRTSLDEQFF	TGTGCCAGTAGTTCTTCCCGGACTAGCTTGGATGAGCAGTTCTTC
NA	NA	TRBV4-1	TRBJ2-3	CASSPKTGRTDTQYF	TGCGCCAGCAGCCCTAAGACAGGACGCACAGATACGCAGTATTTT
NA	NA	TRBV5-4	TRBJ1-2	CASSLERVGYGYTF	TGTGCCAGCAGCTTGGAGAGGGTGGGCTATGGCTACACCTTC
NA	NA	TRBV11-2	TRBJ2-7	CASSLDYGGEQYF	TGTGCCAGCAGCTTAGATTATGGGGGCGAGCAGTACTTC
NA	NA	TRBV30	TRBJ1-2	CVWTWGRGYGYTF	TGTGTCTGGACGTGGGGAAGGGGCTATGGCTACACCTTC
NA	NA	TRBV15	TRBJ2-7	CATSRVLLREQGIGYYEQYF	TGTGCCACCAGCAGAGTACTTTTGAGGGAACAGGGCATTGGCTACTACGAGCAGTACTTC
TRBD2	NA	TRBV9	TRBJ2-7	CASSSRPSGGQYEQYF	TGTGCCAGCAGCTCCCGTCCCTCGGGAGGCCAATACGAGCAGTACTTC
NA	once	TRBV7-2	TRBJ1-1	CASSHGGAEAFF	TGTGCCAGCAGCCACGGAGGGGCGGAAGCTTTCTTT
NA	NA	TRBV9	TRBJ1-2	CASSVVDSPYGYTF	TGTGCCAGCAGCGTAGTCGACAGCCCCTATGGCTACACCTTC
NA	NA	TRBV28	TRBJ1-2	CASTVTPGANYGYTF	TGTGCCAGCACCGTGACCCCTGGGGCTAACTATGGCTACACCTTC
NA	once	TRBV5-4	TRBJ2-1	CASRLSDRGDHEQFF	TGTGCCAGCAGATTATCGGATAGGGGCGACCATGAGCAGTTCTTC
TRBD2	NA	TRBV11-2	TRBJ2-1	CASSYGPAGGGNEQFF	TGTGCCAGCAGCTATGGACCAGCGGGAGGTGGGAATGAGCAGTTCTTC
NA	NA	TRBV2	TRBJ1-1	CASSHRVGENTEAFF	TGTGCCAGCAGCCACCGAGTAGGGGAGAACACTGAAGCTTTCTTT
NA	once	TRBV9	TRBJ1-2	CASSAVGVSYGYTF	TGTGCCAGCAGCGCAGTGGGGGTAAGCTATGGCTACACCTTC
NA	NA	TRBV25-1	TRBJ2-3	CASSEGASTDTQYF	TGTGCCAGCAGTGAAGGAGCGAGCACAGATACGCAGTATTTT
NA	NA	TRBV28	TRBJ2-2	CASSTRTGELFF	TGTGCCAGCAGCACCCGCACCGGGGAGCTGTTTTTT
NA	NA	TRBV7-9	TRBJ2-7	CASSSLLLAPYEQYF	TGTGCCAGCAGCTCCCTTTTACTAGCCCCCTACGAGCAGTACTTC
NA	NA	TRBV30	TRBJ1-1	CAWSPGSPTEAFF	TGTGCCTGGAGCCCGGGGTCGCCCACTGAAGCTTTCTTT
NA	NA	TRBV30	TRBJ2-1	CAWSGPATYNEQFF	TGTGCCTGGAGTGGGCCAGCTACCTACAATGAGCAGTTCTTC
TRBD2	NA	TRBV16	TRBJ2-1	CASSPRGGPDNEQFF	TGTGCCAGCAGCCCGCGGGGGGGGCCGGACAATGAGCAGTTCTTC
TRBD2	NA	TRBV27	TRBJ2-1	CASSLSSPGGPNEQFF	TGTGCCAGCAGTTTATCTTCGCCGGGAGGTCCCAATGAGCAGTTCTTC
TRBD1	NA	TRBV27	TRBJ2-5	CASSSRTGTWETQYF	TGTGCCAGCAGTTCCCGGACAGGGACATGGGAGACCCAGTACTTC
NA	NA	TRBV25-1	TRBJ2-7	CASSDGGPSYEQYF	TGTGCCAGCAGTGATGGGGGACCCTCCTACGAGCAGTACTTC
NA	NA	TRBV28	TRBJ2-5	CASSFTGLGETQYF	TGTGCCAGCAGTTTTACAGGGCTCGGAGAGACCCAGTACTTC
TRBD1	NA	TRBV6-5	TRBJ1-1	CASGGGQFTEAFF	TGTGCCAGCGGGGGGGGACAGTTCACTGAAGCTTTCTTT